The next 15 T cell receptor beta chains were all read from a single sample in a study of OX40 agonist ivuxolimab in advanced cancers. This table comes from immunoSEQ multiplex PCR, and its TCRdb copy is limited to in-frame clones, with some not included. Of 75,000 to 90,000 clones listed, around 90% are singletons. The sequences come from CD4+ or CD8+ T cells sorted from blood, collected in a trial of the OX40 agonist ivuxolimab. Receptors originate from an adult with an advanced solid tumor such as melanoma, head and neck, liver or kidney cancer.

This chain's CDR3 is CASSLWGSDQFF. The CDR3 bases are TGTGCCAGCAGTTTATGGGGGAGCGACCAGTTCTTC. The chain combines TRBV28 with TRBJ2-1; TRBD2 might be the D (5 bases). Per germline, CDR1 MDHEN and CDR2 SYDVKM. Trimming pared 0 bases from V and 13 bases from J, leaving 10 bases between. There are 12 residues in the CDR3.

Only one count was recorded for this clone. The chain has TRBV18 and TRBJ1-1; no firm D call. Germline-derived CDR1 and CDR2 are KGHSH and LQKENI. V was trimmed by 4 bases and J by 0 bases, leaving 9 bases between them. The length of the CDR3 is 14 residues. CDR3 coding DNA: TGTGCCAGCTCACAATTTCACATGAACACTGAAGCTTTCTTT. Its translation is CASSQFHMNTEAFF.

The CDR3 DNA sequence: TGTGCCAGCAGTCGGACAGGAAGCGAGCAGTACTTC. Its translation is CASSRTGSEQYF. V gene TRBV6-6 combines with J gene TRBJ2-7, with TRBD1 matching 7 bases. Germline CDR1 and CDR2: MNHNY and SVGAGI (reference sequence). There are 12 residues in the CDR3. Germline trimming cut 5 bases from V and 6 bases from J; bases unmatched to any gene: 4.

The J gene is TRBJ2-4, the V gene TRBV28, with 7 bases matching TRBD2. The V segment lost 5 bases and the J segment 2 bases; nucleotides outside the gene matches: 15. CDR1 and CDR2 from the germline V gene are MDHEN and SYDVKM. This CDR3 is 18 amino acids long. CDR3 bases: TGTGCCAGCAGTCCTCATATCGGGAGCGGGAATTCCAAAAACATTCAGTACTTC. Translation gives CASSPHIGSGNSKNIQYF.

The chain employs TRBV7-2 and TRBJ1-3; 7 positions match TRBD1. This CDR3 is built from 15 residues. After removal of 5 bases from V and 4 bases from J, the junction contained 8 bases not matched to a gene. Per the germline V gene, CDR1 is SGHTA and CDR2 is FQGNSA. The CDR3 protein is CASSLETGWGNTIYF. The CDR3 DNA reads TGTGCCAGCAGCCTAGAGACAGGGTGGGGAAACACCATATATTTT. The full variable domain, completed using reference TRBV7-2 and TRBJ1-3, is GAGVSQSPSNKVTEKGKDVELRCDPISGHTALYWYRQSLGQGLEFLIYFQGNSAPDKSGLPSDRFSAERTGGSVSTLTIQRTQQEDSAVYLCASSLETGWGNTIYFGEGSWLTVV.

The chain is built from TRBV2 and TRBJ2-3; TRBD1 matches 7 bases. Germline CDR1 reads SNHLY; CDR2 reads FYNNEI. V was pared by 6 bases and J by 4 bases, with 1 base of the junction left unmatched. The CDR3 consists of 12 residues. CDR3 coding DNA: TGTGCCAGCAGGGACAGGTCAGATACGCAGTATTTT. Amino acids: CASRDRSDTQYF.

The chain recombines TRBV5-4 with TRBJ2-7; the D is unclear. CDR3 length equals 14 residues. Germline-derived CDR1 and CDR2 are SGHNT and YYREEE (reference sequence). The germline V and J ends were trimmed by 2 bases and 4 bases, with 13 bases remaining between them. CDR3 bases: TGTGCCAGCAGCTTAGGTAGCCGGTCATACGAGCAGTACTTC. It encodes CASSLGSRSYEQYF.

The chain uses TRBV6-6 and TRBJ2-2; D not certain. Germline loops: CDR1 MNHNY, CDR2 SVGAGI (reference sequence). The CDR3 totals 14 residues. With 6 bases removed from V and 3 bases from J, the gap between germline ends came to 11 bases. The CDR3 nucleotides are TGTGCCAGCAGGCAAGGACGGGACACCGGGGAGCTGTTTTTT. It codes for CASRQGRDTGELFF.

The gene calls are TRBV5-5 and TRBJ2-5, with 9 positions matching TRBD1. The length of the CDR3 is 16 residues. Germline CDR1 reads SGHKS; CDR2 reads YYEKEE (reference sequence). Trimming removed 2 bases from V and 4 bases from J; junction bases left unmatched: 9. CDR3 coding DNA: TGTGCCAGCAGCTTTTACGGGACAGGGAGAACAGAGACCCAGTACTTC. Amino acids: CASSFYGTGRTETQYF.

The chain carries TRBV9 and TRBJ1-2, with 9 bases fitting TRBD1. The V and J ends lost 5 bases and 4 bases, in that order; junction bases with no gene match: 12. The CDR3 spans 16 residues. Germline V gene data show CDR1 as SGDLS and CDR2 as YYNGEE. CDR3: CASSAGTGKGAYGYTF. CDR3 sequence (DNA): TGTGCCAGCAGTGCCGGGACAGGGAAAGGAGCCTATGGCTACACCTTC.

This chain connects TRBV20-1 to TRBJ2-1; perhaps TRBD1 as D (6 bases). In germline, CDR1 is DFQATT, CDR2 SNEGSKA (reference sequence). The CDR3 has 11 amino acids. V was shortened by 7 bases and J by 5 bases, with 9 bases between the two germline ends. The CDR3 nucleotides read TGCAGTGTCGCAGGGGACAATGAGCAGTTCTTC. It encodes CSVAGDNEQFF.

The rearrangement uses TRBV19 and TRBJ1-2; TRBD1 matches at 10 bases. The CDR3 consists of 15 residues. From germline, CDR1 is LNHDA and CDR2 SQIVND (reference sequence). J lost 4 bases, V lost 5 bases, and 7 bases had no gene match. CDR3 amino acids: CASSLSTGGTYGYTF. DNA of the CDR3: TGTGCCAGTAGTCTATCGACAGGGGGCACCTATGGCTACACCTTC. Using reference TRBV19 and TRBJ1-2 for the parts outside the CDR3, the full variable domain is DGGITQSPKYLFRKEGQNVTLSCEQNLNHDAMYWYRQDPGQGLRLIYYSQIVNDFQKGDIAEGYSVSREKKESFPLTVTSAQKNPTAFYLCASSLSTGGTYGYTFGSGTRLTVV.

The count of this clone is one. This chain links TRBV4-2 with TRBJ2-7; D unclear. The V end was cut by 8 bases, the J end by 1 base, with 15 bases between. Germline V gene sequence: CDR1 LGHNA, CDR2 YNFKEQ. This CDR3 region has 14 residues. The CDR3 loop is CASGLTALSYEQYF. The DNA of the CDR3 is TGTGCCAGCGGTCTAACGGCGCTTTCCTACGAGCAGTACTTC.

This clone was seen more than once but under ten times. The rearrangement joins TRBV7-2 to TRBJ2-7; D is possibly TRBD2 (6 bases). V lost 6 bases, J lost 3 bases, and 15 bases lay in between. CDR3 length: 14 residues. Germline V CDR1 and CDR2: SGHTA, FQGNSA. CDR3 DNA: TGTGCCAGCAGTTTCCCGGGACTGCGCTACGAGCAGTACTTC. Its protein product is CASSFPGLRYEQYF.

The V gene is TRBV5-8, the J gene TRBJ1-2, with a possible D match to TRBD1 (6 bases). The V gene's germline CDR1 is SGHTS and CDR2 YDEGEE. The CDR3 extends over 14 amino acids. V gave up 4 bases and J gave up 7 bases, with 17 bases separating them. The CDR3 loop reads CASSMNRDRGGYTF. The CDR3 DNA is TGTGCCAGCAGCATGAACAGGGATAGGGGTGGCTACACCTTC.